What follows are 26 T cell receptor beta chains derived from one specimen sequenced in a study of shared clonotypes between healthy human individuals. Assay: immunoSEQ multiplex PCR; the TCRdb copy retains only in-frame clones and omits some. Among about a million clones listed, under 80% were seen once. The sample comprised memory CD4+ T cells sorted from blood. Subset of the sample: CD45RA-negative fraction. These receptors were taken from a man aged 18 to 30 in good health.

The chain joins TRBV7-6 to TRBJ2-3; 10 bases map to TRBD1. Trimming cost V 5 bases and J 4 bases; bases outside gene matches: 6. There are 15 residues in the CDR3. Looked up from germline, CDR1 is SGHVS and CDR2 is FNYEAQ. Written as DNA, the CDR3 is TGTGCCAGCAGCCCCGGGACAGGGGCTGCAGATACGCAGTATTTT. The encoded protein is CASSPGTGAADTQYF.

In its sample, this clone was seen a few times. The V call is TRBV12-2, the J call TRBJ2-7. TRBV12-2 is labeled a pseudogene. CDR3 size: 14 residues. Here the CDR3 reads CASRLVVGGYEQYF. CDR3 coding DNA: TGTGCAAGTCGCTTAGTTGTGGGTGGCTACGAGCAGTACTTC.

The rearrangement uses TRBV7-3 and TRBJ2-6; D is perhaps TRBD1 (5 bases). Germline-derived CDR1 and CDR2 are SGHTA and FQGTGA. Between the trimmed V and J ends, which lost 5 bases and 0 bases, there was a span of 8 bases. The length of the CDR3 is 15 residues. The CDR3 region is CASSPGFSGANVLTF. Here the CDR3 DNA reads TGTGCCAGCAGCCCAGGGTTCTCTGGGGCCAACGTCCTGACTTTC.

This rearrangement joins TRBV5-1 to TRBJ1-3; unclear D gene. The CDR3 spans 16 residues. Trimming shortened V by 4 bases and J by 3 bases, and 17 bases separated the two germline ends. Germline loops: CDR1 SGHRS, CDR2 YFSETQ. CDR3 region: CASSERMGRSGNTIYF. CDR3 coding DNA: TGCGCCAGCAGCGAGCGGATGGGAAGGAGTGGAAACACCATATATTTT. The full variable domain, in which reference TRBV5-1 and TRBJ1-3 provide the parts outside the CDR3, is KAGVTQTPRYLIKTRGQQVTLSCSPISGHRSVSWYQQTPGQGLQFLFEYFSETQRNKGNFPGRFSGRQFSNSRSEMNVSTLELGDSALYLCASSERMGRSGNTIYFGEGSWLTVV.

The J gene is TRBJ2-3, the V gene TRBV5-1; tentative D call: TRBD1 (6 bases). The CDR3 is 16 amino acids. Trimming shortened V by 3 bases and J by 4 bases, and 18 bases separated the two germline ends. CDR1 is SGHRS and CDR2 is YFSETQ in the germline V gene. In DNA form, the CDR3 reads TGCGCCAGCAGCTACACAGGGTCGGGGTTCGCAGATACGCAGTATTTT. Encoded protein: CASSYTGSGFADTQYF.

The chain recombines TRBV6-5 with TRBJ2-3, with TRBD1 matching 11 bases. The CDR3 is 15 residues long. J gave up 6 bases and V 6 bases, and 8 bases lay outside the gene matches. Germline CDR1 is MNHEY and CDR2 is SVGAGI. The CDR3 sequence: CASRRTGGFVDTQYF. The CDR3 region has the DNA TGTGCCAGCAGACGGACAGGGGGCTTCGTGGATACGCAGTATTTT.

This sequence joins TRBV5-4 and TRBJ2-7; D is possibly TRBD2 (6 bases). From germline, CDR1 is SGHNT and CDR2 YYREEE (reference sequence). Trimming cost V 0 bases and J 5 bases, with 15 bases left between them. This CDR3 comprises 15 residues. The CDR3 sequence is CASSLDGTLEDEQYF. The CDR3 DNA is TGTGCCAGCAGCTTGGATGGGACTCTGGAGGACGAGCAGTACTTC.

The chain links TRBV5-1 to TRBJ2-3, with unresolved D. Germline V CDR1 and CDR2: SGHRS, YFSETQ. Deletions cut 0 bases from V and 4 bases from J, with 12 bases between. This CDR3 is 15 amino acids long. For the CDR3, the DNA is TGCGCCAGCAGCTTGGTTTCAGGCACCGCAGATACGCAGTATTTT. Amino acids: CASSLVSGTADTQYF.

This clone was seen a handful of times. This chain uses TRBV7-6 with TRBJ2-3; a possible D gene is TRBD2 (5 bases). Germline V gene lookup returns CDR1 SGHVS and CDR2 FNYEAQ. The CDR3 length is 15 residues. V shed 2 bases and J shed 0 bases, with 9 bases lying between them. The CDR3 DNA reads TGTGCCAGCAGCTTACTGGGAGCTAGCACAGATACGCAGTATTTT. It translates to CASSLLGASTDTQYF.

With regard to this clone: Other DNA sequences within the sample encode an identical CDR3. The V gene is TRBV27, the J gene TRBJ1-5; D remains ambiguous. CDR1 is MNHEY, CDR2 SMNVEV, per germline (reference sequence). The V gene lost 1 base and the J gene lost 0 bases, with 7 bases spanning the gap. The CDR3 has 15 residues. The CDR3 loop is CASSLLGNSNQPQHF. The CDR3 nucleotides read TGTGCCAGCAGTTTATTGGGAAATAGCAATCAGCCCCAGCATTTT.

The chain is built from TRBV5-1 and TRBJ2-7; a possible D gene is TRBD1 (5 bases). The CDR3 consists of 15 residues. V shed 0 bases and J shed 4 bases, with 14 bases lying between them. Germline assignment: CDR1 SGHRS and CDR2 YFSETQ. The CDR3 is CASSLVGPGLYEQYF. CDR3 nucleotide sequence: TGCGCCAGCAGCTTGGTCGGGCCAGGGCTATACGAGCAGTACTTC.

The rearrangement links TRBV11-2 to TRBJ1-2; D remains ambiguous. Trimming took off 5 bases at V and 2 bases at J, with 12 bases between the two ends. The germline V gene encodes CDR1 SGHAT and CDR2 FQNNGV. The CDR3 is 14 amino acids. CDR3 bases: TGTGCCAGCAGCAGTACTCCCACCAACTATGGCTACACCTTC. It translates to CASSSTPTNYGYTF.

V is TRBV6-5 and J is TRBJ2-5; D call uncertain. V was clipped by 2 bases and J by 5 bases, with 9 bases between them. The CDR3 sequence is 13 residues long. The germline CDR1 and CDR2 sequences are MNHEY and SVGAGI. CDR3 nucleotides: TGTGCCAGCAGTTACGGACCCTGGGAGACCCAGTACTTC. Its protein product is CASSYGPWETQYF.

This clone was detected only a few times. The chain combines TRBV7-9 with TRBJ1-6; unclear D gene. Trimming cost V 4 bases and J 8 bases, with 18 bases left between them. This CDR3 has 16 residues. The germline gives CDR1 SEHNR, CDR2 FQNEAQ (reference sequence). Here the CDR3 reads CASSSPGGGSDSPLHF. The CDR3 DNA sequence: TGTGCCAGCAGCTCCCCAGGTGGAGGGTCGGATTCACCCCTCCACTTT. Complete variable domain (other parts from reference TRBV7-9 and TRBJ1-6): DTGVSQNPRHKITKRGQNVTFRCDPISEHNRLYWYRQTLGQGPEFLTYFQNEAQLEKSRLLSDRFSAERPKGSFSTLEIQRTEQGDSAMYLCASSSPGGGSDSPLHFGNGTRLTVT.

The CDR3 DNA reads TGTGCCAGCAGCTTGGAGCCGGGCTATGGCTACACCTTC. Its translation is CASSLEPGYGYTF. The rearrangement joins TRBV5-6 to TRBJ1-2; no clear D gene. CDR3 length: 13 residues. Germline V lookup: CDR1 SGHDT, CDR2 YYEEEE. V was pared by 0 bases and J by 4 bases, with 7 bases between.

The chain employs TRBV29-1 and TRBJ2-3; TRBD1 is a possible D gene (5 bases). Per the germline V gene, CDR1 is SQVTM and CDR2 is ANQGSEA. Between the trimmed V and J ends, which lost 5 bases and 3 bases, there was a span of 15 bases. The length of the CDR3 is 14 residues. This chain's CDR3 is CSVRIGVGTDTQYF. As DNA, the CDR3 is TGCAGCGTTCGTATAGGGGTAGGGACAGATACGCAGTATTTT.

J is TRBJ1-2 and V is TRBV16, with D possibly matching TRBD1 (6 bases). Germline CDR1 KGHSY, CDR2 FQNENV. Trimming took 0 bases from V and 4 from J, leaving 9 bases between them. The CDR3 length is 14 residues. CDR3 DNA sequence: TGTGCCAGCAGCCAATCTTGGGGGGCCTATGGCTACACCTTC. Amino acid sequence: CASSQSWGAYGYTF.

The sample holds one count of this clone. This chain links TRBV29-1 with TRBJ2-5, with 14 bases fitting TRBD2. With V trimmed by 4 bases and J by 5 bases, 3 bases remained unmatched. The V gene's germline CDR1 is SQVTM and CDR2 ANQGSEA. The CDR3 is made up of 14 amino acids. The CDR3 sequence is CSVGWTSGGETQYF. In DNA form, the CDR3 reads TGCAGCGTTGGATGGACTAGCGGGGGGGAGACCCAGTACTTC. Using reference TRBV29-1 and TRBJ2-5 for the parts outside the CDR3, the full variable domain is SAVISQKPSRDICQRGTSLTIQCQVDSQVTMMFWYRQQPGQSLTLIATANQGSEATYESGFVIDKFPISRPNLTFSTLTVSNMSPEDSSIYLCSVGWTSGGETQYFGPGTRLLVL.

The rearrangement uses TRBV11-2 and TRBJ2-6; D perhaps matches TRBD1 (6 bases). Germline CDR1 SGHAT, CDR2 FQNNGV. The ends were cut back, 1 base at V and 8 bases at J, with 9 bases in the middle. The CDR3 covers 14 residues. CDR3 sequence (DNA): TGTGCCAGCAGCTTAGGGACAGATCCCAACGTCCTGACTTTC. Protein product: CASSLGTDPNVLTF.

The chain has TRBV7-9 and TRBJ1-1, with unresolved D. Germline V gene lookup returns CDR1 SEHNR and CDR2 FQNEAQ (reference sequence). CDR3 length: 13 residues. The V and J ends lost 5 bases and 0 bases respectively, with 7 bases between them. For the CDR3, the DNA is TGTGCCAGCAGCAGGGAGATGAACACTGAAGCTTTCTTT. Translated: CASSREMNTEAFF.

The chain uses TRBV30 and TRBJ2-7; D gene ambiguous. Germline-derived CDR1 and CDR2 are GTSNPN and SVGIG (reference sequence). The CDR3 spans 12 residues. Trimming left V 7 bases short and J 3 bases short, with 13 bases between. DNA for the CDR3: TGTGCCTACCGGGCCATTAACTACGAGCAGTACTTC. Its translation: CAYRAINYEQYF.

This clone has a single count. The V call is TRBV7-9, the J call TRBJ2-5; 7 nucleotides align to TRBD2. The CDR3 loop spans 19 amino acids. The germline V gene has CDR1 SEHNR and CDR2 FQNEAQ (reference sequence). With V trimmed by 1 base and J by 0 bases, 14 bases remained unmatched. In DNA form, the CDR3 reads TGTGCCAGCAGCTTAGATTATGGGGGAGGGAGAATGTACCAAGAGACCCAGTACTTC. Translating gives CASSLDYGGGRMYQETQYF.

This chain joins TRBV18 and TRBJ2-2; 12 bases line up with TRBD2. The germline V gene has CDR1 KGHSH and CDR2 LQKENI. The CDR3 spans 16 residues. The trim removed 2 bases at V and 7 bases at J, leaving 5 bases unmatched. CDR3 sequence reads: CASSPWTSGNGGELFF. CDR3 in DNA: TGTGCCAGCTCACCATGGACTAGCGGGAACGGCGGGGAGCTGTTTTTT.

CDR3 in DNA: TGCGCCAGCAGCCCGGCGGACACCGGGGAGCTGTTTTTT. Translated, it gives CASSPADTGELFF. The chain combines TRBV4-1 with TRBJ2-2, with D unclear. The CDR3 consists of 13 residues. Per the germline V gene, CDR1 is MGHRA and CDR2 is YSYEKL. Trimming removed 4 bases at V and 3 bases at J, with 6 bases between.

The V gene is TRBV4-1, the J gene TRBJ2-3; a possible D gene is TRBD1 (6 bases). Germline V gives CDR1 MGHRA, CDR2 YSYEKL. The V end lost 0 bases, the J end lost 4 bases, and 11 bases lay between the germline ends. The CDR3 runs to 15 residues. DNA for the CDR3: TGCGCCAGCAGCCAAGAGGGACACACACCAGATACGCAGTATTTT. This gives the protein CASSQEGHTPDTQYF.

The chain combines TRBV18 with TRBJ2-2, with D perhaps matching TRBD1 or TRBD2 (6 bases each). In germline, CDR1 is KGHSH, CDR2 LQKENI. The CDR3 is 15 residues long. Trimming cost V 6 bases and J 0 bases, with 11 bases left between them. CDR3 coding DNA: TGTGCCAGCTCGGCGGGACATTCGAACACCGGGGAGCTGTTTTTT. Its protein is CASSAGHSNTGELFF. Full variable domain (rest looked up from reference TRBV18 and TRBJ2-2): NAGVMQNPRHLVRRRGQEARLRCSPMKGHSHVYWYRQLPEEGLKFMVYLQKENIIDESGMPKERFSAEFPKEGPSILRIQQVVRGDSAAYFCASSAGHSNTGELFFGEGSRLTVL.